The source of this TCR beta chain is a study of T cells after yellow fever vaccination. Study summary: Those fractions that held only low numbers of cells were prepared using the SMART-Seq v4 Ultra Low Input RNA kit.

The germline CDR1 and CDR2 sequences are LNHNV and YYDKDF (reference sequence). Unmatched junction bases numbered 11, after V lost 1 base and J lost 9 bases. There are 17 residues in the CDR3. MiXCR, run by TCRdb on the 5' RACE reads, gives a single entry per CDR3 protein. The sample lists more than 200,000 distinct CDR3 sequences; roughly 3.5% were seen once. In this sample, this clonotype turned up many times. Antigen: not known. The study, taken as a whole, reports: A weaker but faster secondary response was observed, peaking on day 5 versus 15. The CD4 and CD8 compartments had a small share of their clonotypes in common. Boosting was followed by the reappearance of most primary-vaccination clones (under 97% CD4, 70% to 90% CD8).

The sequenced sample was PBMCs, obtained 15 days after the yellow fever booster vaccination. This receptor was taken from a man aged 18 to 29 who received the YFV17D yellow fever vaccine. This chain uses TRBV15 with TRBJ2-1; 11 nucleotides align to TRBD2. The DNA for the CDR3 is TGTGCCACCAGCAGAGGCAAGACTAGCGGGGACCTGGGTGAGCAGTTCTTC. Amino acid sequence: CATSRGKTSGDLGEQFF.